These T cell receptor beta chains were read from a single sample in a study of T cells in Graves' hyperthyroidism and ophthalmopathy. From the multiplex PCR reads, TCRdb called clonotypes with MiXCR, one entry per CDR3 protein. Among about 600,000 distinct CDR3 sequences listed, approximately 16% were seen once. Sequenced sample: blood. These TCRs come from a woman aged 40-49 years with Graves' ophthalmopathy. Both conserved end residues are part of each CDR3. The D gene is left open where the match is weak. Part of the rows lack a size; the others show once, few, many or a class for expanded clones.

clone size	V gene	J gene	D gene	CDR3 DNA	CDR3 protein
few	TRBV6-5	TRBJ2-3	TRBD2	TGTGCCAGCAGTTCTCCTGGGGGCCTAGCGGGAGGAGGAGCGGATACGCAGTATTTT	CASSSPGGLAGGGADTQYF
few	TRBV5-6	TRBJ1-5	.	TGTGCCAGCAGCCTCGGGGCCAGAAAAAATCAGCCCCAGCATTTT	CASSLGARKNQPQHF
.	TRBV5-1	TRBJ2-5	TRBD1	TGCGCCAGCACGGGACAGCCCCAAGAGACCCAGTACTTC	CASTGQPQETQYF
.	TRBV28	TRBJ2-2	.	TGTGCCAGCACCGACTGGGGGCAGCCGAACACCGGGGAGCTGTTTTTT	CASTDWGQPNTGELFF
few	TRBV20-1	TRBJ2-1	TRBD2	TGCAGTGCTCCCCTAGCGGGAGGGGATGAGCAGTTCTTC	CSAPLAGGDEQFF
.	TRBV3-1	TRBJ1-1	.	TGTGCCAGCAGCTTCTCCCGGGGGGATTTTACCACTGAAGCTTTCTTT	CASSFSRGDFTTEAFF
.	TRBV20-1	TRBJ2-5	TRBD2	TGCAGTGCTACCCCTAGCGGGGGGGGAGGAGAGACCCAGTACTTC	CSATPSGGGGETQYF
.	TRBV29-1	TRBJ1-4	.	TGCAGCGTTGTAGGGATTAATGAAAAACTGTTTTTT	CSVVGINEKLFF
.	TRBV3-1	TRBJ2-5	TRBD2	TGTGCCAGCAGCCAAGTTGCGGGGGGCGGGGAGACCCAGTACTTC	CASSQVAGGGETQYF
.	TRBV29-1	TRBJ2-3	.	TGCAGCGTTGATGGGGCGAGGCGGCAGGCCTCGGCAGATACGCAGTATTTT	CSVDGARRQASADTQYF
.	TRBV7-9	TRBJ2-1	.	TGTGCCAGCAGATTAGGATTCGGATACAATGAGCAGTTCTTC	CASRLGFGYNEQFF
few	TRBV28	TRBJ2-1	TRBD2	TGTGCCAGCACCCCGGGGACTAGCGGTAACAATGAGCAGTTCTTC	CASTPGTSGNNEQFF
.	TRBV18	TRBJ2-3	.	TGTGCCAGCTCACCACCGAACCCTGTAAGACCTAGCACAGATACGCAGTATTTT	CASSPPNPVRPSTDTQYF
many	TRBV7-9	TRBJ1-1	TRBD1	TGTGCCAGCAGCTTAGCGGGGAGACAGGGCCGGACTGAAGCTTTCTTT	CASSLAGRQGRTEAFF
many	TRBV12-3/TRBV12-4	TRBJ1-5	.	TGTGCCAGCAGCTCCGACAGATATCAGCCCCAGCATTTT	CASSSDRYQPQHF
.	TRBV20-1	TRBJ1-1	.	TGCAGTGCTAGAGATCCGCGGGGAGGAGATACTGAAGCTTTCTTT	CSARDPRGGDTEAFF
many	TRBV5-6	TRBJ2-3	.	TGTGCCAGCAGCTTCCCCCCCGGGGTGGATACGCAGTATTTT	CASSFPPGVDTQYF
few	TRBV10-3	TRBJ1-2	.	TGTGCCATCAGGGCGGGGGAATGGGGCTATGGCTACACCTTC	CAIRAGEWGYGYTF
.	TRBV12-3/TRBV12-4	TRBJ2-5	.	TGTGCCAGCAGTTTACAGTTCGGGGAAGAGACCCAGTACTTC	CASSLQFGEETQYF
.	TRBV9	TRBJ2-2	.	TGTGCCAGCAGCACACTTAGCGGAATCCCTCTCGGGGAGCTGTTTTTT	CASSTLSGIPLGELFF
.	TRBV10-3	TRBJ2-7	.	TGTGCCATCAGTGAGACTTTAGCCTACGAGCAGTACTTC	CAISETLAYEQYF
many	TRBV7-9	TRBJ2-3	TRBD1	TGTGCCAGCACCCCAGGGGGAGTCGCAGATACGCAGTATTTT	CASTPGGVADTQYF
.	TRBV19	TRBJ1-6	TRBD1	TGTGCCAGTAGTCCCCCCGACAGGGATTCACCCCTCCACTTT	CASSPPDRDSPLHF
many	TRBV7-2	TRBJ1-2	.	TGTGCCAGCAGCTTATCAGTTGGCTACACCTTC	CASSLSVGYTF
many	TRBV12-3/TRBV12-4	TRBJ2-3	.	TGTGCCAGCAGTGCTCCCCCCACAGATACGCAGTATTTT	CASSAPPTDTQYF
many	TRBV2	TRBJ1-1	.	TGTGCCAGCAGTGGACTGAGGAACACTGAAGCTTTCTTT	CASSGLRNTEAFF
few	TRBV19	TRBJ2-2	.	TGTGCCAGTAGTATAGCTCCGGACGGAACCGGGGAGCTGTTTTTT	CASSIAPDGTGELFF
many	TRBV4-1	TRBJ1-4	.	TGCGCCAGCAGCCAAGTGTGGGGAGCTAATGAAAAACTGTTTTTT	CASSQVWGANEKLFF